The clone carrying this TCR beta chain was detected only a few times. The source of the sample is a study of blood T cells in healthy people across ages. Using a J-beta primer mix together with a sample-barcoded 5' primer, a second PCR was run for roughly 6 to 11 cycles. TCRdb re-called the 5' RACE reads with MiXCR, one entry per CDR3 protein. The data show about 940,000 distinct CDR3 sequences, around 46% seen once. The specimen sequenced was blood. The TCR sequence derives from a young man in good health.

DNA for the CDR3: TGTGCCTCCGGAGGGGGTTACACAGATACGCAGTATTTT. Translating it yields CASGGGYTDTQYF. This chain connects TRBV11-2 to TRBJ2-3, with D tentatively TRBD1 or TRBD2 (6 bases each). The germline CDR1 and CDR2 sequences are SGHAT and FQNNGV. The V and J ends lost 11 bases and 2 bases respectively, with 14 bases between them. The CDR3 consists of 13 residues.